This TCR beta chain comes out of a study of cytomegalovirus exposure and HLA in healthy donors (dated by TCRdb to the late 2010s). Turning to the overall study: In an earlier analysis of some 550 of the donors, 276 Gb of sequence data and 90 million to 120 million unique TCR beta sequences from roughly 180 million T cells were reported. An early release that covered 640 HLA-typed donors contained approximately 290 gigabases of sequencing data and 70 million to 100 million unique TCR sequences. Of the roughly 420 genotyped donors, over 80% were placed in the genetic ancestry cluster associated with self-reported Caucasian donors. The study aimed to test whether cataloging public T cell receptors could reveal signatures of past pathogen exposure. The study profiled the T cell repertoires of 500 to 800 subjects by immunosequencing and related them to cytomegalovirus serostatus. Besides the first cohort of roughly 700 subjects, a separate validation cohort made up of 120 different subjects was used. High-throughput TCR immunosequencing, statistical association of individual TCRs with disease status, and machine learning were combined to predict cytomegalovirus infection status. To study patterns of TCR occurrence, a later analysis re-analyzed previously published TCR beta repertoires from several hundred donors and added high-resolution HLA genotyping. In the later analysis, no new phenotypic data were used to find candidate immune exposures; instead, reliance was placed on TCR beta sequences and their occurrence across donors. An earlier analysis of several hundred of the donors applied high-throughput TCR beta sequencing to assess whether each TCR beta V gene segment acted as functional or pseudogenic. Donor age, sex, ethnicity and CMV serostatus were compiled together with the repertoire data. A later genetic analysis used genome-wide SNP genotypes for about 65% of the 666 donors, treating that subset as a discovery cohort. All discovery cohort repertoires had been generated using a single sequencing platform. HLA typing covered class I and class II loci at four-digit resolution. Typing coverage differed by locus: A, B, C, DRB1 and DQB1 were typed in about 620-630 donors, DQA1 in roughly 510, DPA1 in 600 to 610, and DPB1 in 472. Four or five DR-DQ haplotypes were handled as single units for association and clustering because linkage in the cohort was strong. Among some 400 genotyped donors of the cohort, an average of 235,054 unique TCR beta nucleotide sequences were sequenced per donor, roughly 20% of them non-productive. Overall study results and their limits: Because counts were too low, fewer than 20 rarely observed V segments, including chromosome 9 orphons, were excluded from the earlier analysis of a few hundred of the donors. In a later genetic analysis, fewer N-insertions in productive TCRs were reported among donors in an Asian-associated ancestry cluster than the 666-donor mean. The study listed approximately 150 TCR beta chains as associated with cytomegalovirus. At a false discovery rate of 0.05, a later analysis linked 15,000 to 20,000 TCR beta sequences to specific HLA alleles. In this cohort, only TCR beta chains were sequenced, and detectable features were limited by the absence of alpha or paired-chain data. Because the 87-base-pair reads could not distinguish some IMGT-functional V segments, including TRBV6-2 and TRBV6-3, those segments were excluded. A further reported finding was that TCR beta sequences accurately predicted the HLA-A and HLA-B alleles for most subjects in the first cohort. When HLA alleles, especially DR and DQ, strongly co-occurred, attributing TCR associations to individual alleles was difficult. Most CMV-associated TCR beta chains appeared to be HLA-restricted in a later analysis, and the HLA associations seemed to be driven largely by CMV exposure. In a later analysis, TCR association rates were found to vary across HLA loci, with the most associated TCRs seen for DRB1 alleles and the fewest for HLA-C alleles. The classifier was reported to diagnose cytomegalovirus status with high specificity and sensitivity in both the original cohort and the validation cohort. According to a later analysis, parvovirus B19, influenza, CMV and Epstein-Barr virus appeared linked to several top co-occurrence clusters. Compared with equally common non-associated chains, HLA-associated TCR beta chains in a later analysis were more clonally expanded and had lower generation probabilities. Three of the identified cytomegalovirus-associated TCR beta chains were confirmed in vitro to be specific for cytomegalovirus antigens. Across donors, most TCR sequences were observed very rarely, whereas some public TCRs were present in many individuals. A group of highly shared sequence variants was considered likely to be a technical artifact of the sequencing pipeline. CMV serostatus was the only immune exposure information available for the cohort. Presence/absence analyses assumed roughly uniform sequencing depth across donors, an assumption that may not hold. In a later genetic analysis, a missense DCLRE1C variant was associated with V-gene and J-gene trimming of TCR beta chains, and the association was replicated in an independent cohort. Because HLA typing was unavailable for some donors at each locus, only the typed subset was used in association tests. Correlated functional status among segregating V segments might reflect linkage disequilibrium, but an unknown experimental factor could not be ruled out. In an earlier analysis of about 600 of the donors, most TCR beta V segments appeared in productive rearrangements about 90% or about 30% of the time, broadly matching IMGT annotations. It was suggested by the authors that the approach could potentially be generalized to other disease states and immunological phenotypes.

Comment on this clone: It lacks a known antigen. Base quality data are lacking; no much larger clone is found one base away.

The library came from the immunoSEQ multiplex PCR assay. For the multiplex PCR, a mixture combining 60 forward primers for TCR Vbeta segments and 13 reverse primers for TCR Jbeta segments was used. The CDR3 region of rearranged TCR beta genes was amplified from genomic DNA by a multiplex PCR assay. The amplified TCR beta libraries were sequenced on the Illumina HiSeq System as 87-base-pair reads. In the paper's pipeline: A later analysis counted approximately 74 million unique TCR beta chains across the 550 to 800 repertoires, and 10 million to 12 million of these chains were shared by at least two donors. Raw reads were error-corrected and collapsed into unique sequences by a nearest-neighbor algorithm in which closely related sequences were merged to remove PCR and sequencing errors. V, D and J gene segments were assigned by aligning CDR3 sequences to IMGT reference sequences. For a sequence to be retained, at least a six-nucleotide match to both a V gene segment and a J gene segment was required. A rearrangement was called productive if the CDR3 had no stop codons and remained in frame with V and J, and every other rearrangement was called non-productive. CDR3 was defined according to IMGT convention as the region running from the second conserved V-encoded cysteine to the conserved J-encoded phenylalanine. Sequences without an unambiguous match to a single V gene segment were excluded from the earlier analysis of 450 to 750 of the donors. In an earlier analysis of approximately 590 of the donors, a V segment was called functional when productive rearrangements were above 56.7%, and segregating when the standard deviation between donors exceeded 5%. A statistical classification framework was built for diagnosing cytomegalovirus status from the catalog of TCR beta chain sequences. A later analysis assigned V and J genes by comparing TCR nucleotide sequences with IMGT/GENE-DB human TR gene sequences. The TCRdist pipeline was used in a later analysis to assign CDR3 sequences and most-parsimonious VDJ recombination scenarios. In a later analysis, each TCR beta chain was defined by its CDR3 amino acid sequence together with its V-gene family, and reads lacking a unique V-gene family were excluded. In a later analysis, a few hundred highly shared, low-generation-probability nucleotide sequences were removed to address suspected cross-contamination and a sequencing artifact. In a later analysis, a clonal expansion index for each public chain was calculated from normalized within-repertoire ranks of inferred template counts. In a later analysis, generation probabilities were computed with a VDJ recombination model fitted to out-of-frame rearrangements, and the resulting probabilities were checked against IGoR. In a later analysis, hypergeometric tests were used to score TCR-TCR, TCR-HLA and TCR-CMV co-occurrence, with a repertoire-size bias correction applied to TCR pairs. To estimate false discovery rates, a later analysis permuted the HLA or CMV assignments 20 times. In a later analysis, co-occurring TCRs were grouped using DBSCAN, and TCRdist sequence similarity was added for clustering within HLA-allele-positive subsets. Repertoires with fewer than 30,000 or more than 120,000 public chains were left out of co-occurrence clustering, as were about 5 repertoires with anomalous nucleotide sharing. TCRdb's version of the immuneACCESS table is confined to in-frame rearrangements and falls short of the full clone set. An unresolved V gene accounts for under half of the shortfall where checked; the remainder is of unknown origin. The V and J calls and clone size come from that table; D and trimming were worked out from the DNA. The sample data list about 120,000 clones, and approximately 70% of these were observed just once. Roughly 0.82% of the sample rests with the top ten.

Clipping removes 1 base from V and 3 bases from J, with 9 as the unmatched junction base count. The cysteine opens and the phenylalanine closes a CDR3 of 17 amino acids. Of the read, only the CDR3 DNA is kept; its 51 bases are in frame from base 1. CDR1 SGHTA and CDR2 FQGNSA were looked up in the germline V gene. In total, approximately 700 healthy bone marrow donors made up the cohort. Cohort members were all nominally healthy when sampled, although unrecorded immune exposures were likely present. The donor was CMV seronegative and was included in the group of under 450 seronegative cohort members. Every donor gave a peripheral blood sample, and the peripheral blood mononuclear cells from that sample were used for TCR beta sequencing. The Qiagen DNeasy Blood Extraction Kit was used to extract genomic DNA from the blood cell samples.

The sample consisted of PBMCs. The clonotype originates from a woman in her twenties or thirties in good health and CMV-seronegative. The rearrangement combines TRBV7-2 with TRBJ1-1, and 9 junctional nucleotides match TRBD1. The sequenced DNA: TGTGCCAGCAGCTTAGGGGGGACAGGGAAGCGGTACACTGAAGCTTTCTTT. Protein translation: CASSLGGTGKRYTEAFF.